Shown below are 27 T cell receptor beta chains from a single sample sequenced in a study of Tregs in tolerant kidney transplant recipients. Recipients received nonmyeloablative bone marrow transplants from related graft donors, with transient mixed chimerism. The table came from immunoSEQ multiplex PCR; TCRdb's copy has only in-frame clones and leaves some out. Among about 81,000 clones listed, 90% to 95% were seen once. The sequenced sample was CD4+ T cells from blood (PBMCs), obtained 24 months after the transplant. Receptors originate from a human patient who received a combined kidney and bone marrow transplant. The graft donor may be the source of some T cells.

The CDR3 DNA follows: TGCGCCAGCAGTATTACAGGGAAGGAAAAACTGTTTTTT. Its protein is CASSITGKEKLFF. The chain couples TRBV5-1 to TRBJ1-4; possible D gene TRBD1, 6 bases. CDR3 size: 13 residues. The germline V gene has CDR1 SGHRS and CDR2 YFSETQ. Trimming removed 5 bases from V and 8 bases from J, with 13 bases in between.

The rearrangement joins TRBV11-2 to TRBJ2-2; a weak D match, TRBD2 (6 bases). Deletions cut 4 bases from V and 4 bases from J, with 19 bases between. Germline CDR1 and CDR2: SGHAT and FQNNGV. The CDR3 consists of 17 residues. The CDR3 coding sequence is TGTGCCAGCAGCTCCGTAAGTCGGGGGAGGAGCACCGGGGAGCTGTTTTTT. Translation gives CASSSVSRGRSTGELFF.

The V gene is TRBV30, the J gene TRBJ2-7; D is unclear. CDR1 and CDR2 from the germline V gene are GTSNPN and SVGIG (reference sequence). V lost 0 bases and J 5 bases, leaving 14 bases between the germline ends. There are 14 residues in the CDR3. The CDR3 DNA reads as TGTGCCTGGAGTGTAGGCAGGAAGAGCCACGAGCAGTACTTC. This gives the protein CAWSVGRKSHEQYF. Full variable domain (remainder filled in from reference TRBV30 and TRBJ2-7): SQTIHQWPATLVQPVGSPLSLECTVEGTSNPNLYWYRQAAGRGLQLLFYSVGIGQISSEVPQNLSASRPQDRQFILSSKKLLLSDSGFYLCAWSVGRKSHEQYFGPGTRLTVT.

The chain carries TRBV7-6 and TRBJ2-2; tentatively, D is TRBD2 (5 bases). Germline-derived CDR1 and CDR2 are SGHVS and FNYEAQ. CDR3 length: 15 residues. Between the trimmed V and J ends, which lost 5 bases and 2 bases, there was a span of 12 bases. CDR3 DNA: TGTGCCAGCAGCCTAAGCGGCAAAAACACCGGGGAGCTGTTTTTT. Its protein is CASSLSGKNTGELFF.

CDR3 sequence: CASSESPQQYGYTF. CDR3 nucleotides: TGTGCCAGCAGTGAATCGCCACAGCAGTATGGCTACACCTTC. The chain carries TRBV6-1 and TRBJ1-2; D ambiguous. Germline assignment: CDR1 MNHNS and CDR2 SASEGT. The CDR3 contains 14 residues. With 2 bases removed from V and 5 bases from J, the gap between germline ends came to 12 bases.

This clone showed up just once. The V gene is TRBV27, the J gene TRBJ2-5, with 10 bases fitting TRBD1. Per germline, CDR1 MNHEY and CDR2 SMNVEV (reference sequence). V was clipped by 5 bases and J by 0 bases; unmatched bases: 6. The CDR3 extends over 16 amino acids. The CDR3 protein is CASSPIGTGDQETQYF. The CDR3 DNA reads as TGTGCCAGCAGTCCCATCGGGACAGGGGACCAAGAGACCCAGTACTTC.

The rearrangement uses TRBV5-4 and TRBJ1-2; 7 nucleotides align to TRBD1. Germline V lookup: CDR1 SGHNT, CDR2 YYREEE (reference sequence). The CDR3 extends over 13 amino acids. The J segment lost 3 bases and the V segment lost 3 bases, leaving 2 bases of the junction unmatched. This chain's CDR3 is CASSSTGYYGYTF. CDR3 sequence (DNA): TGTGCCAGCAGCTCGACAGGGTACTATGGCTACACCTTC.

The chain uses TRBV6-5 and TRBJ1-2; 7 nucleotides line up with TRBD1. From germline, CDR1 is MNHEY and CDR2 SVGAGI. The CDR3 runs 15 residues. V was pared by 1 base and J by 3 bases, with 5 bases of the junction left unmatched. The CDR3 loop reads CASSYLLQGDYGYTF. Here the CDR3 DNA reads TGTGCCAGCAGTTACTTACTTCAGGGGGACTATGGCTACACCTTC.

This chain uses TRBV10-1 with TRBJ2-4, with D unclear. This CDR3 spans 13 amino acids. The V end was cut by 2 bases, the J end by 10 bases, with 12 bases between. CDR1 WNHNN and CDR2 SYGVQD come from the germline V gene (reference sequence). The CDR3 sequence: CASSEPRSTIQYF. The CDR3 DNA sequence: TGCGCCAGCAGTGAGCCCCGATCGACAATTCAGTACTTC.

The CDR3 nucleotides are TGTGCCAGCAGCTCGAGACTAGCGGGAGAGCACTCGGAGACCCAGTACTTC. As protein: CASSSRLAGEHSETQYF. The chain combines TRBV7-6 with TRBJ2-5, with TRBD2 matching over 12 bases. Germline V gene lookup returns CDR1 SGHVS and CDR2 FNYEAQ. The CDR3 runs 17 residues. The trim removed 4 bases at V and 5 bases at J, leaving 11 bases unmatched.

This sequence joins TRBV5-4 and TRBJ1-2, with TRBD1 as a possible D gene (6 bases). The CDR3 contains 15 residues. Trimming cost V 0 bases and J 8 bases, with 17 bases left between them. Germline-derived CDR1 and CDR2 are SGHNT and YYREEE (reference sequence). Here the CDR3 DNA reads TGTGCCAGCAGCTTGGGGGAAACAGGGTCACGCGGCTACACCTTC. It specifies CASSLGETGSRGYTF.

This clone was counted a single time. The rearrangement joins TRBV7-9 to TRBJ2-1, with a weak D call TRBD2 (7 bases). Per the germline V gene, CDR1 is SEHNR and CDR2 is FQNEAQ (reference sequence). V gave up 7 bases and J gave up 1 base, with 23 bases separating them. This CDR3 is built from 18 residues. The CDR3 spells CASTKGGGGLTSYNEQFF. DNA of the CDR3: TGTGCCAGCACCAAGGGGGGAGGGGGACTTACGTCCTACAATGAGCAGTTCTTC.

The chain combines TRBV29-1 with TRBJ2-1; the match to TRBD2 covers 9 bases. Germline CDR1 reads SQVTM; CDR2 reads ANQGSEA. Germline trimming cut 4 bases from V and 9 bases from J; bases unmatched to any gene: 10. CDR3 length equals 14 residues. The CDR3 reads CSVVATSGFPEQFF. CDR3 DNA sequence: TGCAGCGTTGTAGCTACTAGCGGGTTCCCTGAGCAGTTCTTC.

CDR3 sequence: CAISELDSNIQYF. Written as DNA, the CDR3 is TGTGCCATCAGTGAGTTAGACTCTAACATTCAGTACTTC. This chain uses TRBV10-3 with TRBJ2-4, with D hard to call. Germline-derived CDR1 and CDR2 are ENHRY and SYGVKD. This CDR3 comprises 13 residues. V was clipped by 1 base and J by 7 bases, with 8 bases between them.

The rearrangement uses TRBV15 and TRBJ1-1; D remains unclear. The germline CDR1 and CDR2 sequences are LNHNV and YYDKDF (reference sequence). This CDR3 has 14 amino acids. V shed 2 bases and J shed 4 bases, with 11 bases lying between them. The CDR3, as DNA: TGTGCCACCAGCAGAACTATCTTGGGCACTGAAGCTTTCTTT. Protein: CATSRTILGTEAFF.

CDR3 in amino acids: CASSPGRGKGYEQYF. DNA for the CDR3: TGCGCCAGCAGCCCCGGACGGGGAAAGGGCTACGAGCAGTACTTC. The V gene is TRBV4-1, the J gene TRBJ2-7; D may be TRBD2 (5 bases). The germline V gene encodes CDR1 MGHRA and CDR2 YSYEKL. V was cut by 4 bases and J by 3 bases, with 16 bases left in between. The CDR3 length is 15 residues.

The chain uses TRBV11-3 and TRBJ2-5; 9 bases line up with TRBD2. Per the germline V gene, CDR1 is SGHNT and CDR2 is YENEEA. The trim removed 5 bases at V and 4 bases at J, leaving 20 bases unmatched. The CDR3 is made up of 19 amino acids. The CDR3 is CASSPRGSLAGQAGETQYF. For the CDR3, the DNA is TGTGCCAGCAGCCCCAGGGGGAGCCTAGCGGGGCAGGCGGGAGAGACCCAGTACTTC.

The chain employs TRBV9 and TRBJ2-7, with 9 bases matching TRBD2. The CDR3 sequence is 17 residues long. With 0 bases clipped from V and 0 bases from J, the junction kept 7 bases outside the gene matches. Germline CDR1 and CDR2: SGDLS and YYNGEE. The CDR3 coding sequence is TGTGCCAGCAGCGTAGATAGCGGGGGCTCTCGCTCCTACGAGCAGTACTTC. Protein: CASSVDSGGSRSYEQYF.

The rearrangement joins TRBV6-1 to TRBJ2-7; 9 bases agree with TRBD1. CDR1 MNHNS and CDR2 SASEGT come from the germline V gene. CDR3 size: 15 residues. The V gene end was trimmed by 4 bases and the J gene end by 4 bases; junction bases not matched to a gene: 8. The CDR3 region is CASSATGGLSYEQYF. Written as DNA, the CDR3 is TGTGCCAGCAGTGCAACAGGGGGCCTTTCTTACGAGCAGTACTTC.

This chain uses TRBV7-8 with TRBJ2-1; the match to TRBD2 covers 12 bases. The V gene's germline CDR1 is SGHVS and CDR2 FQNEAQ. Trimming cost V 1 base and J 2 bases; bases outside gene matches: 18. The CDR3 length is 22 residues. CDR3 residues: CASSLVLRFGLAGGPPYNEQFF. CDR3 DNA sequence: TGTGCCAGCAGCTTAGTACTTCGGTTCGGCCTAGCGGGAGGGCCTCCCTACAATGAGCAGTTCTTC.

This clone was recorded only once. This chain uses TRBV7-9 with TRBJ1-2; 10 nucleotides align to TRBD1. With 5 bases clipped from V and 3 bases from J, the junction kept 12 bases outside the gene matches. Germline CDR1 is SEHNR and CDR2 is FQNEAQ (reference sequence). There are 17 residues in the CDR3. The CDR3 loop reads CASSKKPLGQGYYGYTF. CDR3 sequence (DNA): TGTGCCAGCAGCAAAAAGCCCCTGGGACAGGGGTACTATGGCTACACCTTC.

This chain links TRBV6-6 with TRBJ2-1; D not resolved. The CDR3 sequence is 13 residues long. Germline V gives CDR1 MNHNY, CDR2 SVGAGI (reference sequence). The V end was cut by 2 bases, the J end by 5 bases, with 7 bases between. The CDR3 nucleotides read TGTGCCAGCAGTTACCGTACAAACAATGAGCAGTTCTTC. Protein product: CASSYRTNNEQFF.

In this sample, this clone turned up once. This rearrangement joins TRBV21-1 to TRBJ1-5; the table names TRBD1, a call not compared with the DNA. TRBV21-1 is annotated as a pseudogene. CDR3 size: 17 residues. CDR3 sequence reads: CASSKESRGLWDQPQHF. The CDR3, as DNA: TGTGCCAGCAGCAAAGAGTCGAGGGGGCTTTGGGATCAGCCCCAGCATTTT.

V gene TRBV7-2 combines with J gene TRBJ2-3, with 8 positions matching TRBD2. CDR1 SGHTA and CDR2 FQGNSA come from the germline V gene. The CDR3 length is 12 residues. Trimming cost V 11 bases and J 6 bases; bases outside gene matches: 7. CDR3 sequence reads: CAERGTSDTQYF. The CDR3 nucleotides are TGTGCCGAGCGGGGGACATCGGATACGCAGTATTTT.

CDR3 coding DNA: TGTGCCAGCAGCTTAGCCGGACAGCTATACGAGCAGTACTTC. Translation gives CASSLAGQLYEQYF. The chain joins TRBV7-9 to TRBJ2-7; a weak D match, TRBD1 (6 bases). The V end lost 0 bases, the J end lost 4 bases, and 10 bases lay between the germline ends. The CDR3 loop spans 14 amino acids. The germline V gene has CDR1 SEHNR and CDR2 FQNEAQ (reference sequence). The full variable domain, completed using reference TRBV7-9 and TRBJ2-7, is DTGVSQNPRHKITKRGQNVTFRCDPISEHNRLYWYRQTLGQGPEFLTYFQNEAQLEKSRLLSDRFSAERPKGSFSTLEIQRTEQGDSAMYLCASSLAGQLYEQYFGPGTRLTVT.

J is TRBJ1-2 and V is TRBV7-9; tentative D call: TRBD1 (5 bases). V gave up 5 bases and J gave up 4 bases, with 17 bases separating them. There are 15 residues in the CDR3. Germline lookup yields CDR1 SEHNR and CDR2 FQNEAQ (reference sequence). Here the CDR3 DNA reads TGTGCCAGCAGCCTCGGGGGTCAGATACTCTATGGCTACACCTTC. Its protein is CASSLGGQILYGYTF.

The chain couples TRBV6-6 to TRBJ1-4, with TRBD1 as a possible D gene (5 bases). CDR3 size: 13 residues. CDR1 and CDR2 (germline): MNHNY, SVGAGI (reference sequence). Between the trimmed V and J ends, which lost 1 base and 12 bases, there was a span of 12 bases. In nucleotides, the CDR3 is TGTGCCAGCAGTTACTGGGGGGATGGGGAACTGTTTTTT. As protein: CASSYWGDGELFF.